Below, one TCR beta chain is given with its context. Many counts were recorded for this clonotype. There is no known antigen for this receptor. Per-nucleotide qualities are absent, and no much larger clonotype sits a single base away. V has 4 bases trimmed and J has 5 bases trimmed; junction bases matching no gene number 7. From the germline V gene, CDR1 is SGHRS and CDR2 is YFSETQ. The CDR3 spans 14 residues, from the cysteine through the phenylalanine. This entry keeps only the CDR3 DNA: 42 bases, framed from base 1. The method was 5' RACE. Reads for this sample came from a NextSeq 500. To correct for sequencing error and PCR bias, the TCR library protocol tagged individual cDNA molecules with unique molecular identifiers. Sequencing covered both TCR alpha and beta chains, and within each sample the abundances of alpha and beta sequences were tightly co-correlated. As for how the authors treated the data: Decombinator V4 was used to annotate the V gene, J gene and CDR3 of the TCR sequences. TCRs were defined as expanded if a significant change between any two time points was detected under a Poisson model with p below 0.0001. TCR abundances were normalised to the total number of TCRs sequenced per sample and expressed as counts per million. MAIT TCRs were defined by TRAV1-2 paired with TRAJ12, TRAJ20 or TRAJ33, and iNKT TCRs by TRAV10 paired with TRAJ18. VDJdb, accessed 1 November 2021, was searched for CMV, EBV and SARS-CoV-2 annotated TCRs, with TCRs annotated for multiple antigens excluded. TCRdb trimmed public reads at Q25 via fastp, called clones via MiXCR and kept in-frame beta chains. Duplicate CDR3 protein sequences are folded into a single record with the most common DNA and genes. TCRdb's processing, not the study's, gives the V and J calls here. This sample lists tens of thousands of distinct CDR3 sequences; roughly 11% were detected once. The ten most abundant clones make up 5% to 7% of the sample.

These data originate in a study of early T cells in non-severe SARS-CoV-2 infection (dated by TCRdb to the early 2020s). Background for the entire study: Because TCR sequencing relied on bulk RNA taken from unsorted whole blood, pairing of alpha and beta chains was not possible.

Results and caveats for the whole study, not just this receptor: VDJdb matching was skewed toward anti-spike CD8 responses, so virus-specific expansions were likely underestimated and private and CD4 specificities were missed.

Set within a cohort of healthcare workers in London, UK, this nested case-control study involved weekly PCR testing of nasopharyngeal swabs along with blood sampling. Healthcare workers were recruited between 23 and 31 March 2020, during the week of the UK lockdown, and were followed weekly for up to 16 weeks. This receptor was identified in an adult who was a healthcare worker with PCR-confirmed SARS-CoV-2 infection or an uninfected control (not recorded which). Sequenced material: whole blood, taken at baseline. The chain is encoded by TRBV5-1 joined to TRBJ2-5; 8 nucleotides in the junction match TRBD1. The CDR3 corresponds to CASSRWQGAETQYF. At the DNA level, the sequence is TGCGCCAGCAGCCGGTGGCAGGGGGCCGAGACCCAGTACTTC.